The clone carrying this TCR beta chain was recorded many times. Its specificity is not known. The source of the sample is a study of CD8 T cells in ankylosing spondylitis. Preparation of TCR beta libraries was done by quantitative 5'-RACE with molecular barcodes. TCRdb analysed the 5' RACE reads with MiXCR anew, one entry per CDR3 protein. The table records approximately 540,000 distinct CDR3 sequences, roughly 13% of them present only once. Study-level findings and limits: Apparently characteristic of ankylosing spondylitis blood was a TCR beta motif (roughly eight highly homologous variants). With a CD8+ phenotype, disease-linked clones were relatively rare in peripheral blood. There was reportedly significant enrichment of clones that were disease-linked in matched ankylosing spondylitis synovial fluid.

Sequencing was performed on blood, either unsorted or a sorted T cell fraction (not recorded which). The source is a male donor with ankylosing spondylitis.

CDR3 in amino acids: CASSLAQKGREQFF. The CDR3 nucleotides read TGTGCCAGCAGCTTAGCGCAGAAGGGACGTGAGCAGTTCTTC. The rearrangement joins TRBV7-9 to TRBJ2-1; D is tentatively TRBD1 or TRBD2 (5 bases each). Trimming left V 0 bases short and J 9 bases short, with 12 bases between. Germline V gene lookup returns CDR1 SEHNR and CDR2 FQNEAQ (reference sequence). The CDR3 sequence is 14 residues long.